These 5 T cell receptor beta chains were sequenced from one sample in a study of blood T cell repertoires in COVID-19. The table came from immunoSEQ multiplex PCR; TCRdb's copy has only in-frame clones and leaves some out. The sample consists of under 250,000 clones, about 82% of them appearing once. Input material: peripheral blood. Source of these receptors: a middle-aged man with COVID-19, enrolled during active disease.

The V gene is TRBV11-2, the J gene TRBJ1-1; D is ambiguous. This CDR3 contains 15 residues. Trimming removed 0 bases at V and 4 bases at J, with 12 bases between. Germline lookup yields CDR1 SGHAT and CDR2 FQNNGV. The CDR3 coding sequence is TGTGCCAGCAGCTTAGAATCCAGACATGCCACTGAAGCTTTCTTT. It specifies CASSLESRHATEAFF.

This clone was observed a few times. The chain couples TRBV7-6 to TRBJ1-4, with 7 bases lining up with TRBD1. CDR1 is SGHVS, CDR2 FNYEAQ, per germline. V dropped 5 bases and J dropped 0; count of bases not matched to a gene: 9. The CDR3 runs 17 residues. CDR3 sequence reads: CASSPGGHIATNEKLFF. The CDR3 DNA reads TGTGCCAGCAGCCCAGGGGGACACATAGCAACTAATGAAAAACTGTTTTTT.

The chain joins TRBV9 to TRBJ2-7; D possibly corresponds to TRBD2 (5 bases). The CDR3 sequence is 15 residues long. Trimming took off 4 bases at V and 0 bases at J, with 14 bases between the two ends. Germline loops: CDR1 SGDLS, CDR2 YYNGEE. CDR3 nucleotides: TGTGCCAGCAGCCCCATCGGGGTAAGCTCCTACGAGCAGTACTTC. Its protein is CASSPIGVSSYEQYF. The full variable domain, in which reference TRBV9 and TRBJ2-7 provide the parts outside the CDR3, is DSGVTQTPKHLITATGQRVTLRCSPRSGDLSVYWYQQSLDQGLQFLIQYYNGEERAKGNILERFSAQQFPDLHSELNLSSLELGDSALYFCASSPIGVSSYEQYFGPGTRLTVT.

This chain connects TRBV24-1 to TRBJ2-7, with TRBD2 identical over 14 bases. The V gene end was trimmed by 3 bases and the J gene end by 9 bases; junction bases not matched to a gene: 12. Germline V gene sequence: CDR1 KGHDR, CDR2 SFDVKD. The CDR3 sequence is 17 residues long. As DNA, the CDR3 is TGTGCCACCAGTGATGGGGGACTAGCGGGGGCCTCTCGGGGGCAGTACTTC. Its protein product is CATSDGGLAGASRGQYF.

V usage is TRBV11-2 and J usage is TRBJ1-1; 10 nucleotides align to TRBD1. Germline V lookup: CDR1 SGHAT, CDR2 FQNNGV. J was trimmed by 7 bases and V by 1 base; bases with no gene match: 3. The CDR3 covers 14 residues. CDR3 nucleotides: TGTGCCAGCAGCTTAGGACAGGGGGCGGGTGAAGCTTTCTTT. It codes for CASSLGQGAGEAFF.